These 15 T cell receptor delta chains originate from one sample sequenced in a study of gamma-delta chains in newborns, infants, children. TCRdb re-called the reads through CATT. The sample yields 4,500 or so delta-chain clones, over 3% seen once. Specimen: blood. The receptors were gathered from a child who was a newborn, infant or young child, either healthy, febrile or measles-vaccinated (not recorded which).

This clone was counted a few times. This could be a read error, since a much larger clone is one nucleotide away. This sample also contains other DNA sequences that code for the same CDR3. V usage is TRDV2 and J usage is TRDJ1, with 10 positions matching TRDD3. The CDR3 is made up of 18 amino acids. Germline V gene lookup returns CDR1 GEAIGNYY and CDR2 EKD. CDR3 DNA: TGTGCCTGTGACACCGTGCCCACTGGGGGATCCACAACCGATAAGCTCATCTTT. This encodes CACDTVPTGGSTTDKLIF.

This clone was seen only a few times. TCRdb's entry gives the protein of a much larger clone, which mismatches this DNA's translation at residue 11, likely from a read error; the protein reported here is translated from the DNA. This CDR3 is CACDTWDPTWVTRQMFF. The CDR3 region has the DNA TGTGCCTGTGACACCTGGGACCCCACCTGGGTCACCCGACAGATGTTTTTC. The chain has TRDV2 and TRDJ3; tentatively, D is TRDD3 (5 bases). CDR1 and CDR2 (germline): GEAIGNYY, EKD. This CDR3 is built from 17 residues.

In this sample, this clone turned up a few times. The junction differs from germline at one of its ends, possibly a read error. The chain carries TRDV2 and TRDJ3, with 8 nucleotides matching TRDD3. The CDR3 extends over 20 amino acids. The germline CDR1 and CDR2 sequences are GEAIGNYY and EKD. CDR3 region: CARDPLLGVQLSWDTRRMFF. The CDR3 DNA is TGTGCCCGTGATCCCTTACTGGGGGTACAACTCTCCTGGGACACCCGACGGATGTTTTTC.

This clone came up a few times. An end of the junction differs from the germline gene, which may be a read error. This chain links TRDV2 with TRDJ3; 7 bases map to TRDD3. From germline, CDR1 is GEAIGNYY and CDR2 EKD. CDR3 length: 17 amino acids. The CDR3 protein is CARDTVGDTWDTRQMFF. CDR3 nucleotide sequence: TGTGCCCGTGACACCGTGGGGGACACCTGGGACACCCGACAGATGTTTTTC.

About this clone itself: A far bigger clonotype differs at one base, so this is likely a read error. This sequence joins TRDV2 and TRDJ3; 8 positions match TRDD3. The germline gives CDR1 GEAIGNYY, CDR2 EKD. The CDR3 runs to 21 residues. CDR3 in amino acids: CACDTVSIWGTSSRDTRQMFF. The CDR3 DNA sequence: TGTGCCTGTGACACCGTCTCCATCTGGGGGACCAGCTCCCGGGACACCCGACAGATGTTTTTC.

This clone came up a few times. Only one base separates this from a far larger clonotype, so it likely reflects a read error. The CDR3 is CACDRVLGTSSWDTRQMFF. For the CDR3, the DNA is TGTGCCTGTGACAGAGTACTGGGGACAAGCTCCTGGGACACCCGACAGATGTTTTTC. The chain uses TRDV2 and TRDJ3; TRDD3 matches 7 bases. After removal of 2 bases from V and 0 bases from J, the junction contained 9 bases not matched to a gene. The CDR3 has 19 amino acids. Looked up from germline, CDR1 is GEAIGNYY and CDR2 is EKD.

Regarding this clone: TCRdb attributes to this sequence the protein of a much larger clone, which differs from the DNA translation at residue 13; a read error is likely, and the protein displayed is translated from the DNA. The V gene is TRDV2, the J gene TRDJ3, with D possibly TRDD3 on 5 matching bases. The length of the CDR3 is 18 residues. Germline CDR1 GEAIGNYY, CDR2 EKD. In DNA, the CDR3 is TGTGCCTGTGACACCGCGGACAGAGGCTCCTGGGACGCCCGACAGATGTTTTTC. Encoded protein: CACDTADRGSWDARQMFF.

This clone is categorized as large. Other nucleotide sequences from this sample produce the same CDR3. The genes are TRDV2 and TRDJ3, with 7 bases lining up with TRDD3. The V gene's germline CDR1 is GEAIGNYY and CDR2 EKD. The CDR3 has 17 amino acids. J lost 0 bases, V lost 0 bases, and 1 base had no gene match. The CDR3 is CACDTWGSSWDTRQMFF. CDR3 DNA sequence: TGTGCCTGTGACACCTGGGGGAGCTCCTGGGACACCCGACAGATGTTTTTC.

Comment on this clone: This DNA translates differently at residue 7 from the TCRdb protein, which is that of a much larger clone; a read error is likely, and the protein shown is the DNA's own translation. This sequence joins TRDV2 and TRDJ2; no clear D. V was cut by 0 bases and J by 3 bases, with 4 bases left in between. This CDR3 contains 13 residues. Germline values: CDR1 GEAIGNYY, CDR2 EKD. CDR3 residues: CACDTWVTAQLFF. The CDR3 DNA reads as TGTGCCTGTGACACCTGGGTGACAGCACAACTCTTCTTT.

There are a few counts of this clone. TCRdb pairs this DNA with a much larger clone's protein that differs at residue 12, likely a read error; the protein shown was translated from the DNA. The chain couples TRDV2 to TRDJ2, with D unclear. This CDR3 has 15 residues. The germline V gene encodes CDR1 GEAIGNYY and CDR2 EKD. Written as DNA, the CDR3 is TGTGCCTGTGAGGCTTTGGTGGGTTGGACAGCACACCTCTTCTTT. Amino acids: CACEALVGWTAHLFF.

This clone was detected a few times. The protein TCRdb gives is from a much larger clone and does not agree with this DNA's translation at residue 15, likely a read error; the protein shown here comes from the DNA. The chain combines TRDV2 with TRDJ3; TRDD3 agrees at 9 bases. The CDR3 consists of 17 residues. From germline, CDR1 is GEAIGNYY and CDR2 EKD. The CDR3 sequence is CACDPLLGDWDTRQVFF. For the CDR3, the DNA is TGTGCCTGTGATCCCCTTCTGGGGGATTGGGACACCCGACAGGTGTTTTTC.

On this clone: Possible read error: a much larger clone is one base away. In the same sample, other DNA sequences code for this CDR3. The chain combines TRDV2 with TRDJ3, with 8 bases that match TRDD3. The germline CDR1 and CDR2 sequences are GEAIGNYY and EKD. The CDR3 has 18 amino acids. DNA of the CDR3: TGTGCCTGTGACACTGGGGGATTTAGCTCCTGGGACACCCGACAGATGTTCTTC. Translating it yields CACDTGGFSSWDTRQMFF.

In this sample, this clone turned up a few times. The protein held in TCRdb is that of a much larger clone and does not match this DNA's translation at residue 13, likely because of a read error; the protein shown is translated from the DNA. The chain is built from TRDV2 and TRDJ3; 11 nucleotides agree with TRDD3. CDR1 GEAIGNYY and CDR2 EKD come from the germline V gene. This CDR3 comprises 18 residues. CDR3 region: CACDLLGDSSWDARQMFF. The DNA for the CDR3 is TGTGCCTGTGACCTACTGGGGGATAGCTCCTGGGACGCCCGACAGATGTTTTTC.

For this clone: It differs at one base from a far larger clone, so likely a read error. The chain links TRDV2 to TRDJ3, with 10 bases that match TRDD3. With V trimmed by 2 bases and J by 0 bases, 6 bases remained unmatched. The CDR3 has 19 residues. Germline V lookup: CDR1 GEAIGNYY, CDR2 EKD. The CDR3 region has the DNA TGTGCCTGTGACATACTGGGGGATGCGAGCTCCTGGGACACCCGACAGATGTTTTTC. Its translation is CACDILGDASSWDTRQMFF.

This clone occurred a few times. A far larger clone differs by one base, so this is likely a read error. Other DNA sequences in this sample translate to the same CDR3. V gene TRDV2 combines with J gene TRDJ2, with 10 bases matching TRDD3. In germline, CDR1 is GEAIGNYY, CDR2 EKD. This CDR3 is built from 15 residues. The chain's CDR3 is CACDRLLGDTAQLFF. The CDR3 DNA sequence: TGTGCCTGCGACAGATTACTGGGGGATACAGCACAACTCTTCTTT.